This T cell receptor (beta chain) was recorded in a study of cytomegalovirus exposure and HLA in healthy donors. Study outcomes and limitations: Clonal expansion, a later analysis showed, was greater in HLA-associated TCR beta chains than in equally common others. Per published accounts, TCR beta sequences correctly predicted the HLA-A and HLA-B alleles of most subjects.

PCR primers comprised 60 Vbeta and 13 Jbeta primers. Only in-frame clones appear in the TCRdb table, and some are missing; sequencing was by immunoSEQ multiplex PCR. The table lists over 150,000 clones, about four fifths of them singletons. Trimming took off 3 bases at V and 11 bases at J, with 14 bases between the two ends. This CDR3 has 12 amino acids. Looked up from germline, CDR1 is SGHKS and CDR2 is YYEKEE (reference sequence). Comments on this clone: Its antigen is undetermined.

The sequenced material came from PBMCs. The clonotype originates from a woman in her forties or fifties in good health and CMV-seropositive. The rearrangement uses TRBV5-5 and TRBJ2-5; D not resolved. The CDR3 DNA sequence: TGTGCCAGCAGCTCGCATTCGGTTGAGCAGTACTTC. Protein: CASSSHSVEQYF.